This T cell receptor beta chain was retrieved from a study of control samples from healthy donors and cancer patients. Profiling relied on immunoSEQ multiplex PCR, and the TCRdb table lists in-frame clones only, not all of them. Found here are approximately 100,000 clones, 80% to 95% of them singletons; the top ten hold about 3%. CDR3 length equals 15 residues. V lost 3 bases to trimming and J lost 7 bases, with 16 bases between them. Germline lookup yields CDR1 SGHDT and CDR2 YYEEEE. This sequence originates from a human donor in good health. The donor label of this sample is uncertain. The chain employs TRBV5-6 and TRBJ1-4, with D hard to call. Sequencing used blood. CDR3 residues: CASSSRDLWSEKLFF. In nucleotides, the CDR3 is TGTGCCAGCAGCTCCAGAGACTTATGGAGTGAAAAACTGTTTTTT.